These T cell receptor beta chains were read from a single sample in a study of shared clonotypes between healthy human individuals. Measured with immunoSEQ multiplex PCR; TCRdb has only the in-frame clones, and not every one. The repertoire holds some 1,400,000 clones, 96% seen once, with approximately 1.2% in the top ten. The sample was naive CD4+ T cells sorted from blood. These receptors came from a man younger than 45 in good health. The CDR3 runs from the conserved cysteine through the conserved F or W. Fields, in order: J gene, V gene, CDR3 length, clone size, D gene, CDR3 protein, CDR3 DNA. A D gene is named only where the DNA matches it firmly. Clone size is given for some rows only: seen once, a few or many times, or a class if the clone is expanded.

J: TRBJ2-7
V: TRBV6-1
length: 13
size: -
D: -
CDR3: CASRTVSSYEQYF
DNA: TGTGCCAGTAGGACAGTGAGCTCCTACGAGCAGTACTTC

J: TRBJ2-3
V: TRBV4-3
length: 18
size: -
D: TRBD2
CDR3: CASSRLITTSGDTDTQYF
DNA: TGCGCCAGCAGCCGACTGATAACGACTAGCGGTGACACAGATACGCAGTATTTT

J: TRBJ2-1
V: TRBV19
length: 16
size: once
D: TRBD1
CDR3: CASSIPSGQPYNEQFF
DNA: TGTGCCAGTAGTATTCCCTCGGGACAGCCCTACAATGAGCAGTTCTTC

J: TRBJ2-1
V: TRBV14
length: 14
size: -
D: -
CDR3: CASNRQTVPNEQFF
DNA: TGTGCCAGCAACCGCCAGACAGTACCCAATGAGCAGTTCTTC

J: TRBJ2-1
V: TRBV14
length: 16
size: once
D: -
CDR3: CASSQGLGRNYNEQFF
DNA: TGTGCCAGCAGCCAAGGTCTGGGGCGGAACTACAATGAGCAGTTCTTC

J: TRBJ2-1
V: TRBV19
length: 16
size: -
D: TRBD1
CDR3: CASSILRQQGAGEQFF
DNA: TGTGCCAGTAGTATTCTTCGCCAACAGGGGGCGGGTGAGCAGTTCTTC

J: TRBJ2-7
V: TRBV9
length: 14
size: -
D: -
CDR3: CASSVSGSNYEQYF
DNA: TGTGCCAGCAGCGTTAGCGGTAGTAACTACGAGCAGTACTTC

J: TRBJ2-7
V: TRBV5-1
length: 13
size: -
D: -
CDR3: CASRMPGASEQYF
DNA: TGCGCCAGCCGAATGCCAGGGGCAAGCGAGCAGTACTTC

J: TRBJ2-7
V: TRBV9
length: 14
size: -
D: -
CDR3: CASSAAGVTGEQYF
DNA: TGTGCCAGCAGCGCGGCAGGGGTCACTGGGGAGCAGTACTTC

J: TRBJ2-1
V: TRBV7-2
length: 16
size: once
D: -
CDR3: CASSPTGVAVYNEQFF
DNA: TGTGCCAGCAGCCCGACCGGGGTAGCGGTCTACAATGAGCAGTTCTTC

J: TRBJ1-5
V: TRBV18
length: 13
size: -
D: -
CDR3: CASRPEGDQPQHF
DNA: TGTGCCAGCCGACCGGAGGGGGATCAGCCCCAGCATTTT

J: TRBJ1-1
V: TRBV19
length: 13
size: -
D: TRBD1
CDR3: CASSEGAGTEAFF
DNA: TGTGCCAGTAGTGAGGGGGCAGGGACTGAAGCTTTCTTT

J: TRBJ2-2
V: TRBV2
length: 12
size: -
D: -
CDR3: CASSGGKWELFF
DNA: TGTGCCAGCAGCGGGGGAAAGTGGGAGCTGTTTTTT

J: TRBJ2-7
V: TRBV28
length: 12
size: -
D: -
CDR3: CASLSWGHEQYF
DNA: TGTGCCAGCTTATCTTGGGGGCACGAGCAGTACTTC

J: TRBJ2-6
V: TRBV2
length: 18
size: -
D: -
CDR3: CASSEIRDLTSGANVLTF
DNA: TGTGCCAGCAGTGAAATCCGGGACCTTACATCTGGGGCCAACGTCCTGACTTTC